This T cell receptor (beta chain) was captured in a study of human T cells and chemical hapten exposure. About the study: The study patch tested 0.01% DPC on the upper back and read results at 6 days.

During construction of the library, unique molecular identifiers were attached to individual cDNA molecules for quantitative, reproducible TCR counting. TCRdb called the RACE reads again in MiXCR, with one record for every CDR3 protein. Of 85,000 to 100,000 distinct CDR3 sequences listed, around 25% were seen once; the top ten hold approximately 10%. The CDR3 is 15 amino acids. J lost 4 bases, V lost 0 bases, and 8 bases had no gene match. Germline assignment: CDR1 DFQATT and CDR2 SNEGSKA (reference sequence). Note on this clonotype: Its antigen is still unknown.

Time point noted: patch test 3, about 24 weeks after DPC sensitization. Treatment defined: therapeutic diphenylcyclopropenone sensitization with weekly scalp DPC. Ahead of applying each patch test, blood was sampled. Findings and caveats of the study: Following DPC sensitization, TCRs present above 1 in 1000 frequency showed no change.

The chain employs TRBV20-1 and TRBJ2-5; TRBD2 agrees at 7 bases. The sample consisted of whole blood, taken in connection with sensitization to the hapten diphenylcyclopropenone (DPC). The receptor comes from a man aged 40-49 years with alopecia areata. Some clones in this sample may be carry-over from other donors' samples. CDR3 bases: TGCAGTGCTAGAGATAGAACTAGGGAGGGAGAGACCCAGTACTTC. It codes for CSARDRTREGETQYF.